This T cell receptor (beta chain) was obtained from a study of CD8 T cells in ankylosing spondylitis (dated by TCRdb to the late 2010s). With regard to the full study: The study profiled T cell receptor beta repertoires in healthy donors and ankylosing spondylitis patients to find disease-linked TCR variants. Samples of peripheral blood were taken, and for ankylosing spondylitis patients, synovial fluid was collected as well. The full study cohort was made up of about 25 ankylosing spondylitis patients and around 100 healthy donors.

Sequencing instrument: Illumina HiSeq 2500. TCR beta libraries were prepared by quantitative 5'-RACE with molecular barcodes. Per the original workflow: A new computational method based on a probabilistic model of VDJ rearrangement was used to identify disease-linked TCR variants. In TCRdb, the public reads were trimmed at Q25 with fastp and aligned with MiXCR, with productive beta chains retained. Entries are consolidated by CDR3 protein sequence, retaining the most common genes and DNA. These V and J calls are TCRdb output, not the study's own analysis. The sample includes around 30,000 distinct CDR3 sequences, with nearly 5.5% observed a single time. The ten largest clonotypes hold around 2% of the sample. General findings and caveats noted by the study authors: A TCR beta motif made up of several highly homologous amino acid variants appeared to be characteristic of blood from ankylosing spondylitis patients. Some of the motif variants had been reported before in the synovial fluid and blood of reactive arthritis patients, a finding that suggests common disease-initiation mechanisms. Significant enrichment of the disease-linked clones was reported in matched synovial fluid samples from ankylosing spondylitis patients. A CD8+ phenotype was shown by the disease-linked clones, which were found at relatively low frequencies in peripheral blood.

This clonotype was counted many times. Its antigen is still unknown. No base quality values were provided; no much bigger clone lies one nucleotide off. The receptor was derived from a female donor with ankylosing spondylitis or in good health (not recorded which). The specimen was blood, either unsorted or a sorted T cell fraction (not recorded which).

The DNA reads as follows: TGTGCCAGCAGCGTCCGGGACAGTGGATTCTCTGGAAACACCATATATTTT. It is translated as CASSVRDSGFSGNTIYF. The chain couples TRBV9 to TRBJ1-3, with 7 bases matching TRBD1. The germline V gene supplies CDR1 SGDLS and CDR2 YYNGEE. The germline V and J ends show losses of 2 bases and 0 bases respectively, and no gene match explains 8 bases of the junction. The CDR3 holds 17 amino acids from the cysteine to the phenylalanine. Only CDR3 DNA remains: 51 bases, in frame from the first base.